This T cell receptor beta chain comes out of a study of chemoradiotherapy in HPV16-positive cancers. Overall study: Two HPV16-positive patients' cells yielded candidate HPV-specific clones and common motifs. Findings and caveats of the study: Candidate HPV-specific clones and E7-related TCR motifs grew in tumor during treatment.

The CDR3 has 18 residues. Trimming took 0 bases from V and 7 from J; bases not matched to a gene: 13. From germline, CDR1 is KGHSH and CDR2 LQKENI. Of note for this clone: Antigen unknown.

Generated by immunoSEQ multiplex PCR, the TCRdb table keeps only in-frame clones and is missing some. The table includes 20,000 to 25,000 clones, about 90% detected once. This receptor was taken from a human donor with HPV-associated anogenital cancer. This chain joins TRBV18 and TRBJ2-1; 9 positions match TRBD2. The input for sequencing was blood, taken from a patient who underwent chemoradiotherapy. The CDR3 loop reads CASSPPGGGGAVRNEQFF. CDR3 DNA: TGTGCCAGCTCACCACCAGGTGGCGGGGGGGCAGTAAGGAATGAGCAGTTCTTC.